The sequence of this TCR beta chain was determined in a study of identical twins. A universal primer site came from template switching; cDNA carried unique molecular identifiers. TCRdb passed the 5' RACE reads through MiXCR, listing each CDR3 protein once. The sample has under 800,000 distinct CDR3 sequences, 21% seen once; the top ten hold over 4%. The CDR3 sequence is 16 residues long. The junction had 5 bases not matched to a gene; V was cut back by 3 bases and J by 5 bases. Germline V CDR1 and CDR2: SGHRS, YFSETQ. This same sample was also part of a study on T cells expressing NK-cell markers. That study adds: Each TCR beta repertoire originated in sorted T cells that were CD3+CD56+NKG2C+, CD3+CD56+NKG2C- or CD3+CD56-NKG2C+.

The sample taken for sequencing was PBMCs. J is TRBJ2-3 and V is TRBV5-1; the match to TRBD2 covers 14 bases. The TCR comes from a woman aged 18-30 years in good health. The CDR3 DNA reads TGCGCCAGCAGCTCCGGGACTAGCGGGGGTTTAGATACGCAGTATTTT. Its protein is CASSSGTSGGLDTQYF.